These T cell receptor beta chains were read from a single sample in a study of T cell responses to AZD1222 COVID-19 vaccine. Generated by immunoSEQ multiplex PCR, the TCRdb table keeps only in-frame clones and is missing some. Here the sample spans tens of thousands of clones, more than 70% being singletons. Here the sequenced sample was peripheral blood, taken on day 0 of AZD1222 vaccination. The receptor source for this set is an adult in good health. Each CDR3 is given with its conserved first and last residue. A D gene is named only where the DNA matches it firmly. A clone size is listed for some rows: how often the clone was seen (once, few, many), or a class if it is expanded.

d_call clone_size j_call v_call cdr3_aa cdr3_nt
. . TRBJ2-7 TRBV12-3/TRBV12-4 CASSTRDGYEQYF TGTGCCAGCAGTACAAGGGACGGTTACGAGCAGTACTTC
. . TRBJ1-2 TRBV5-5 CASSLDGDYGYTF TGTGCCAGCAGCTTGGACGGGGACTATGGCTACACCTTC
. . TRBJ2-7 TRBV5-1 CASSPYAGYEQYF TGCGCCAGCAGCCCGTATGCCGGCTACGAGCAGTACTTC
. . TRBJ2-2 TRBV19 CASSIPGRSYGELFF TGTGCCAGTAGTATTCCTGGCAGGTCGTACGGGGAGCTGTTTTTT
. . TRBJ1-3 TRBV9 CASSVEGGNTIYF TGTGCCAGCAGCGTAGAGGGTGGAAACACCATATATTTT
. . TRBJ2-3 TRBV6-2/TRBV6-3 CASSYRGPSTDTQYF TGTGCCAGCAGTTACAGAGGCCCCTCCACAGATACGCAGTATTTT
TRBD1 . TRBJ1-2 TRBV28 CASMRDRGHGYTF TGTGCCAGCATGAGGGACAGGGGGCATGGCTACACCTTC
. . TRBJ1-2 TRBV7-8 CASSSRSNYGYTF TGTGCCAGCAGCTCTCGGAGTAACTATGGCTACACCTTC
. . TRBJ2-5 TRBV30 CAWSPRREIRGETQYF TGTGCCTGGAGTCCTAGGAGGGAGATCCGGGGAGAGACCCAGTACTTC
. . TRBJ2-1 TRBV3-1/TRBV3-2 CASSPGTGSYNEQFF TGTGCCAGCAGCCCCGGGACTGGTTCCTACAATGAGCAGTTCTTC
. . TRBJ2-5 TRBV21-1 CASSSGEERPQYF TGTGCCAGCAGCAGCGGAGAGGAGAGACCCCAGTACTTC
TRBD1 few TRBJ1-2 TRBV7-9 CASSLDTGAGYGYTF TGTGCCAGCAGCTTAGATACAGGGGCCGGTTATGGCTACACCTTC
. . TRBJ2-5 TRBV28 CASSFGGTPPETQYF TGTGCCAGCAGTTTTGGGGGAACACCGCCTGAGACCCAGTACTTC
. . TRBJ2-5 TRBV19 CASSMVGGTQYF TGTGCCAGTAGTATGGTGGGGGGGACCCAGTACTTC
. . TRBJ2-3 TRBV6-5 CASKRNRVRTDTQYF TGTGCCAGCAAGAGGAACAGGGTACGCACAGATACGCAGTATTTT
TRBD1 . TRBJ2-7 TRBV28 CASSSPQDRATYEQYF TGTGCCAGCAGTTCGCCGCAGGACAGGGCGACCTACGAGCAGTACTTC